This TCR beta chain was sequenced during a study of blood T cell repertoires in COVID-19. Study as a whole: From T cells, B-cell-depleted T cells, or PBMCs came the material, which was cDNA or gDNA.

The J segment lost 4 bases and the V segment lost 5 bases, leaving 7 bases of the junction unmatched. The CDR3 runs to 15 residues. Germline-derived CDR1 and CDR2 are SEHNR and FQNEAQ (reference sequence). In the source study's methods: Estimated nucleated cell counts came from reference gene primer amplification. TCRdb's copy holds only in-frame clones and misses some; the assay was immunoSEQ multiplex PCR. V, J and clone size reflect that table, while D and trimming were determined from the DNA. The repertoire consists of around 320,000 clones, with approximately 85% occurring once and the leading ten covering just over 7%.

The clonotype was recovered from a human donor in a cohort sampled during active COVID-19. The chain employs TRBV7-9 and TRBJ1-2; 10 bases match TRBD1. Sequenced sample: peripheral blood. CDR3 DNA: TGTGCCAGCAGCCCCCCGGGACAGGGGAGCTATGGCTACACCTTC. Amino acids: CASSPPGQGSYGYTF.